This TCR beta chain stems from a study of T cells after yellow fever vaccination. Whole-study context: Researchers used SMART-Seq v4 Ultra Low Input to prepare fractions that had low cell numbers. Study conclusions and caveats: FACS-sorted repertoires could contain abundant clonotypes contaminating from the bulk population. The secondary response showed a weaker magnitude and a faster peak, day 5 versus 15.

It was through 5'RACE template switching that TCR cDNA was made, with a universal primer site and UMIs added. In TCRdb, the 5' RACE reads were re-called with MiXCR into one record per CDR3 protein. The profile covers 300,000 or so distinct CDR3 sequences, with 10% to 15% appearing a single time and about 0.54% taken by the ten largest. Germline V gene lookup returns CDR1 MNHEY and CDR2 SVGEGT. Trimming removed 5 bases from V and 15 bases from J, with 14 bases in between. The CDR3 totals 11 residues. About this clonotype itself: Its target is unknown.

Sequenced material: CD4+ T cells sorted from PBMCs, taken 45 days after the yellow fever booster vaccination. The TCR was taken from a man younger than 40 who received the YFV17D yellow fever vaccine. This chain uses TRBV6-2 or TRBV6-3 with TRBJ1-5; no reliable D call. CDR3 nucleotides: TGTGCCAGCAGTCCCCCCCCCGGGTGGCATTTT. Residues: CASSPPPGWHF.